This T cell receptor beta chain came from a study of long-term antiretroviral therapy in people with HIV (dated by TCRdb to 2022 to 2024). The study in broad terms: The earliest samples were collected about a decade before the 2015 WHO recommendation for immediate ART, when ART was typically delayed until CD4 counts fell. No cross-contamination during QIAcube processing turned up in test extractions that ran a monoclonal T-cell line alongside 33 polyclonal samples. A total of 192 cryopreserved PBMC samples were contributed to the cohort by 30 adults with confirmed HIV infection, with samples collected serially over a mean of about 6 years (range 1-12). Whether ART initiation and durable HIV suppression were associated with changes in peripheral blood TRB repertoire composition and diversity was tested in a retrospective serial study. About 40% of the roughly 30 participants with HIV were female.

Based on the germline V gene, the CDR1 and CDR2 sequences are MNHEY and SVGAGI. Deletion took 6 bases off V and 8 bases off J, with a span of 7 bases between the germline ends. CDR3 length: 10 amino acids, cysteine to phenylalanine. The read is trimmed to its CDR3 DNA, 30 bases read in frame from base 1. This clone was recorded once. Its specific antigen is unknown. Base qualities are not at hand, and no much larger clone is one base apart. Beyond this particular receptor, the publication reports: A significant increase in TRB diversity was found to be associated with ART initiation, although TRB diversity was observed to remain significantly below that of transplant donor controls even after long-term ART. Samples dated from about 2003 to 2018, and the ART regimens used may be less effective than current ones. Expanded TRB clones identified before ART initiation dominated the repertoire across all time points, though the dominance fluctuated and decreased in many PLHIV after ART. Since PBMC availability was limited, sequencing covered only the TCR beta chain, with no alpha chain pairing. Inferences about post-ART repertoire changes were limited because no data were available on ART adherence, viral resistance or therapy changes. Unsorted PBMC were profiled instead of sorted CD4+ and CD8+ T cells because pre-ART samples had limited cell numbers. HIV repertoires had narrower CDR3 length ranges than controls, and the network structure suggested an antigen-experienced repertoire that shifted only slightly toward naive after ART.

To be included, a participant needed at least one PBMC sample from before ART initiation plus at least two post-ART samples. All participants with HIV were treated in the United States of America. Before DNA extraction, cryopreserved samples of roughly 0.9-11 million PBMC were thawed and washed. At the time of the earliest PBMC sample, participants with HIV were aged between 23 and 54 years. Each participant contributed PBMC samples from 1-4 timepoints before ART initiation and 2-8 timepoints after ART initiation, with a median of 7 samples. Serial HIV viral load, CD4+ T-cell count, ART history and demographic data were obtained for every participant. Genomic DNA was extracted from unsorted PBMC with a Qiagen kit on a QIAcube, with processing performed in batches of 12 samples. The immunoSEQ hsTCRB v3.0 assay was used at survey level resolution for TRB variable region sequencing. The target sequencing depth for TRB was roughly 35,000-50,000 T-cell genomes per sample. TRB libraries were pooled and sequenced on an Illumina MiSeq using a v3 150-cycle kit. The authors' analysis ran thus. Analysis of repertoires was carried out in R inside a reproducible Nextflow workflow spanning QC, data transformation and analysis. LymphoSeq2, an R package for AIRR-Seq data exploration, was used to implement custom analyses. A handful of samples that produced fewer than 5000 total TRB sequences were removed, so 150 to 200 HIV repertoires were analyzed. Among the 170 to 200 retained HIV repertoires, under 65 were collected before ART initiation and 120 to 140 after ART initiation. Repertoires were downsampled to 5000 TRB nucleotide sequences, and summary statistics were averaged over 100 downsampling iterations. TRB sequences were retained for analysis only if CDR3 regions of at least seven amino acids were present. Diversity was assessed using a clonality score derived from Shannon entropy and using the Gini coefficient. In the repertoire networks, any two of the top 5000 CDR3 amino acid sequences were linked whenever the two sequences differed by an edit distance of one. GLIPH2 predicted antigen specificity groups and MHC restriction for TRB CDR3 amino acid sequences. To flag known associations with CMV, EBV, HIV or tissue antigens, CDR3 amino acid sequences were compared against VDJdb and McPAS-TCR. Pre-ART, post-ART and control groups were compared with Wilcoxon signed-rank tests and Holm-Bonferroni correction. TCRdb took this table from immuneACCESS and kept in-frame rearrangements with V and J called. Such tables lack part of the clones; where checked against another copy, unresolved V genes explain under half of the gap, and the rest is unexplained. V and J calls and clone size come straight from that table; D and trimming were deduced from the DNA. For this sample the table gives 25,000 to 35,000 clones, of which around 83% were detected only once. The top ten clones comprise approximately 15% of the sample.

Specimen: unsorted PBMCs, collected 2.9 years after starting antiretroviral therapy. This clonotype originated in a man between 45 and 60 years old with HIV. Recombination joined TRBV6-5 with TRBJ1-2; the D gene is not confidently resolved. In nucleotide form, the sequence is TGTGCCAGCAGGATACAGGGCTACACCTTC. The encoded protein is CASRIQGYTF.